The 23 T cell receptor beta chains presented below share a single source sample, sequenced in a study of cytomegalovirus exposure and HLA in healthy donors. 13 Jbeta primers and 60 Vbeta primers were used for the PCR. Clones were sequenced by immunoSEQ multiplex PCR, and TCRdb holds only the in-frame ones, with some missing. The table shows just under 95,000 clones, with roughly 80% occurring only once. Sequencing was carried out using PBMCs. The source is a man in his forties or fifties in good health and CMV-seropositive.

In this sample, this clone turned up a few times. Other DNA sequences from this sample encode an identical CDR3 as well. The chain combines TRBV4-3 with TRBJ2-7; D is perhaps TRBD2 (5 bases). Germline V CDR1 and CDR2: LGHNA, YSLEER. The CDR3 extends over 15 amino acids. Between the trimmed V and J ends, which lost 0 bases and 0 bases, there was a span of 9 bases. The CDR3 is CASSQEPGSSYEQYF. The CDR3 region has the DNA TGCGCCAGCAGCCAAGAACCGGGGAGCTCCTACGAGCAGTACTTC.

The chain carries TRBV29-1 and TRBJ2-1; TRBD2 aligns across 13 bases. This CDR3 has 17 residues. J lost 3 bases, V lost 3 bases, and 8 bases had no gene match. Germline V gene sequence: CDR1 SQVTM, CDR2 ANQGSEA. The DNA of the CDR3 is TGCAGCGTTGAGAAGACTAGCGGGGGGTCCTACTACAATGAGCAGTTCTTC. Translating gives CSVEKTSGGSYYNEQFF.

The chain carries TRBV28 and TRBJ2-1, with 12 bases lining up with TRBD2. The CDR3 is 14 amino acids. After removal of 6 bases from V and 7 bases from J, the junction contained 4 bases not matched to a gene. In germline, CDR1 is MDHEN, CDR2 SYDVKM. This CDR3 reads CASSVGTSGNEQFF. As DNA, the CDR3 is TGTGCCAGCAGCGTAGGGACTAGCGGGAATGAGCAGTTCTTC.

The rearrangement uses TRBV18 and TRBJ1-2; D unclear. Germline CDR1 and CDR2: KGHSH and LQKENI. This CDR3 spans 13 amino acids. V was trimmed by 2 bases and J by 8 bases, leaving 12 bases between them. The CDR3 reads CASSPSDSRGYTF. CDR3 DNA sequence: TGTGCCAGCTCACCATCGGACTCGCGCGGCTACACCTTC.

The V and J genes are TRBV12-5 and TRBJ1-1; D may be TRBD1 (6 bases). CDR1 LGHNT and CDR2 FRNRAP come from the germline V gene. Trimming pared 3 bases from V and 0 bases from J, leaving 8 bases between. This CDR3 is 14 amino acids long. The CDR3: CASGLGQLNTEAFF. In nucleotides, the CDR3 is TGTGCTAGTGGTTTAGGACAGCTGAACACTGAAGCTTTCTTT.

This clone was found a few times. The V call is TRBV7-2, the J call TRBJ2-4; 7 bases are shared with TRBD1. The trim removed 1 base at V and 2 bases at J, leaving 5 bases unmatched. The CDR3 has 16 residues. CDR1 is SGHTA and CDR2 is FQGNSA in the germline V gene. The CDR3 here is CASSLVETGPKNIQYF. CDR3 in DNA: TGTGCCAGCAGCTTAGTGGAGACAGGGCCCAAAAACATTCAGTACTTC. Full variable domain (missing parts from reference TRBV7-2 and TRBJ2-4): GAGVSQSPSNKVTEKGKDVELRCDPISGHTALYWYRQSLGQGLEFLIYFQGNSAPDKSGLPSDRFSAERTGGSVSTLTIQRTQQEDSAVYLCASSLVETGPKNIQYFGAGTRLSVL.

The chain links TRBV4-2 to TRBJ2-2; 9 bases are shared with TRBD1. This CDR3 is built from 15 residues. Germline lookup yields CDR1 LGHNA and CDR2 YNFKEQ. J gave up 2 bases and V 3 bases, and 1 base lay outside the gene matches. CDR3 protein: CASSQDRGNTGELFF. The CDR3 DNA sequence: TGTGCCAGCAGCCAGGACAGGGGAAACACCGGGGAGCTGTTTTTT.

As regards this clone: The junction departs from germline at one end; a sequencing error may be responsible. The chain combines TRBV7-9 with TRBJ2-4; tentatively, D is TRBD2 (6 bases). Germline lookup yields CDR1 SEHNR and CDR2 FQNEAQ (reference sequence). The CDR3 extends over 17 amino acids. The CDR3 coding sequence is TGTTCCAGCAGTTTGGGGGGTTCGGTCACCTCCAAAAACATTCAGTACTTC. Residues: CSSSLGGSVTSKNIQYF. The whole variable domain, filled in from reference TRBV7-9 and TRBJ2-4, reads DTGVSQNPRHKITKRGQNVTFRCDPISEHNRLYWYRQTLGQGPEFLTYFQNEAQLEKSRLLSDRFSAERPKGSFSTLEIQRTEQGDSAMYLCSSSLGGSVTSKNIQYFGAGTRLSVL.

The V gene is TRBV10-3, the J gene TRBJ1-1; D ambiguous. Trimming shortened V by 11 bases and J by 0 bases, and 13 bases separated the two germline ends. Germline V CDR1 and CDR2: ENHRY, SYGVKD. The CDR3 is made up of 13 amino acids. The DNA of the CDR3 is TGTGCCTCCGACGGAGGCATGAACACTGAAGCTTTCTTT. Translation gives CASDGGMNTEAFF.

The chain combines TRBV30 with TRBJ1-5; D perhaps matches TRBD1 (5 bases). This CDR3 has 13 residues. Trimming pared 2 bases from V and 4 bases from J, leaving 9 bases between. Germline CDR1 reads GTSNPN; CDR2 reads SVGIG (reference sequence). Here the CDR3 reads CAWSPQGNQPQHF. The CDR3 nucleotides read TGTGCCTGGAGTCCGCAGGGAAATCAGCCCCAGCATTTT.

The chain employs TRBV30 and TRBJ1-1; D gene ambiguous. The germline gives CDR1 GTSNPN, CDR2 SVGIG (reference sequence). This CDR3 has 14 residues. The V end lost 0 bases, the J end lost 7 bases, and 15 bases lay between the germline ends. CDR3 bases: TGTGCCTGGAGTGTAGACGGGTTGACGGGTGAAGCTTTCTTT. It specifies CAWSVDGLTGEAFF. The whole variable domain, filled in from reference TRBV30 and TRBJ1-1, reads SQTIHQWPATLVQPVGSPLSLECTVEGTSNPNLYWYRQAAGRGLQLLFYSVGIGQISSEVPQNLSASRPQDRQFILSSKKLLLSDSGFYLCAWSVDGLTGEAFFGQGTRLTVV.

V usage is TRBV5-4 and J usage is TRBJ1-2, with 7 bases aligning to TRBD1. The CDR3 totals 16 residues. Germline CDR1 reads SGHNT; CDR2 reads YYREEE (reference sequence). J was trimmed by 5 bases and V by 0 bases; bases with no gene match: 10. The CDR3 DNA follows: TGTGCCAGCAGCTTGGCACGGGAGGGGGCAAGGTATGGCTACACCTTC. It encodes CASSLAREGARYGYTF. The entire variable domain, with the rest obtained from reference TRBV5-4 and TRBJ1-2, is as follows: ETGVTQSPTHLIKTRGQQVTLRCSSQSGHNTVSWYQQALGQGPQFIFQYYREEENGRGNFPPRFSGLQFPNYSSELNVNALELDDSALYLCASSLAREGARYGYTFGSGTRLTVV.

This chain connects TRBV5-1 to TRBJ2-1, with D tentatively TRBD1 (5 bases). This CDR3 region has 16 residues. Per germline, CDR1 SGHRS and CDR2 YFSETQ. With 7 bases removed from V and 0 bases from J, the gap between germline ends came to 17 bases. The CDR3 sequence: CASRPQGASSYNEQFF. CDR3 bases: TGCGCCAGCCGACCCCAAGGGGCCAGCTCCTACAATGAGCAGTTCTTC.

J is TRBJ2-3 and V is TRBV5-6; tentatively, D is TRBD1 (6 bases). The CDR3 loop spans 13 amino acids. CDR1 is SGHDT, CDR2 YYEEEE, per germline. Trimming stripped 3 bases from V and 6 bases from J, with 11 bases between. CDR3 residues: CASSSTGWDTQYF. The CDR3 nucleotides are TGTGCCAGCAGCTCAACAGGGTGGGATACGCAGTATTTT.

The chain links TRBV4-2 to TRBJ2-7; 9 nucleotides align to TRBD2. Losses at the gene ends were 1 base for V and 6 bases for J; bases not matched to a gene: 10. This CDR3 is 16 amino acids long. The germline V gene encodes CDR1 LGHNA and CDR2 YNFKEQ. DNA of the CDR3: TGTGCCAGCAGCCAAGCTTCGCGGGGGGGCAAGGTCGAGCAGTACTTC. This encodes CASSQASRGGKVEQYF.

The CDR3 loop is CASSPQDRAGYTF. The CDR3 DNA reads TGTGCCAGCAGCCCCCAGGACAGGGCTGGCTACACCTTC. The gene calls are TRBV14 and TRBJ1-2, with 8 positions matching TRBD1. V lost 4 bases and J lost 7; bases outside the gene matches: 5. The CDR3 runs to 13 residues. Germline CDR1 reads SGHDN; CDR2 reads FVKESK. Complete variable domain (other parts from reference TRBV14 and TRBJ1-2): EAGVTQFPSHSVIEKGQTVTLRCDPISGHDNLYWYRRVMGKEIKFLLHFVKESKQDESGMPNNRFLAERTGGTYSTLKVQPAELEDSGVYFCASSPQDRAGYTFGSGTRLTVV.

This sequence joins TRBV18 and TRBJ1-1; D ambiguous. Germline V lookup: CDR1 KGHSH, CDR2 LQKENI. The CDR3 consists of 13 residues. Trimming removed 6 bases from V and 1 base from J, with 9 bases in between. In DNA form, the CDR3 reads TGTGCCAGCTCCGAAAATAGGAACACTGAAGCTTTCTTT. It codes for CASSENRNTEAFF. Complete variable domain (other parts from reference TRBV18 and TRBJ1-1): NAGVMQNPRHLVRRRGQEARLRCSPMKGHSHVYWYRQLPEEGLKFMVYLQKENIIDESGMPKERFSAEFPKEGPSILRIQQVVRGDSAAYFCASSENRNTEAFFGQGTRLTVV.

This chain joins TRBV9 and TRBJ2-5, with 11 bases lining up with TRBD2. Germline CDR1 SGDLS, CDR2 YYNGEE. V lost 0 bases, J lost 5 bases, and 9 bases stayed unmatched. The CDR3 contains 17 residues. CDR3: CASSVDSGGGSWETQYF. DNA for the CDR3: TGTGCCAGCAGCGTAGATAGCGGGGGGGGGTCTTGGGAGACCCAGTACTTC.

A word on this clone: The same CDR3 can be traced to other DNA sequences in this sample. This chain connects TRBV18 to TRBJ2-5; D not resolved. Germline-derived CDR1 and CDR2 are KGHSH and LQKENI. The CDR3 consists of 13 residues. Trimming left V 3 bases short and J 1 base short, with 6 bases between. The chain's CDR3 is CASSPRGQETQYF. The CDR3 DNA reads as TGTGCCAGCTCACCGCGCGGCCAAGAGACCCAGTACTTC.

This clone came up once. The rearrangement links TRBV19 to TRBJ1-5, with a possible D match to TRBD1 (6 bases). Trimming took off 1 base at V and 5 bases at J, with 15 bases between the two ends. Germline assignment: CDR1 LNHDA and CDR2 SQIVND (reference sequence). The CDR3 length is 16 residues. CDR3 sequence reads: CASSIGAGQRDQPQHF. In DNA form, the CDR3 reads TGTGCCAGTAGTATAGGGGCCGGACAGCGAGATCAGCCCCAGCATTTT.

The genes are TRBV5-6 and TRBJ1-6, with a weak D call TRBD1 (6 bases). V lost 0 bases to trimming and J lost 7 bases, with 8 bases between them. Germline V gives CDR1 SGHDT, CDR2 YYEEEE. This CDR3 has 14 amino acids. As DNA, the CDR3 is TGTGCCAGCAGCTTGGGGGGGCGGAATTCACCCCTCCACTTT. Translating gives CASSLGGRNSPLHF.

In its sample, this clone was seen once. The chain recombines TRBV5-6 with TRBJ2-2; possible D gene TRBD2, 6 bases. Trimming took 8 bases from V and 6 from J, leaving 20 bases between them. The V gene's germline CDR1 is SGHDT and CDR2 YYEEEE. This CDR3 has 15 amino acids. The DNA for the CDR3 is TGTGCCAGTCGCCTAGCGTCCGAGGTATCCGGGGAGCTGTTTTTT. It codes for CASRLASEVSGELFF.

This clone was observed a single time. This chain links TRBV6-1 with TRBJ1-2, with TRBD1 matching over 9 bases. The CDR3 length is 14 residues. V gave up 4 bases and J gave up 2 bases; unmatched junction bases: 2. Germline V gene data show CDR1 as MNHNS and CDR2 as SASEGT. CDR3 coding DNA: TGTGCCAGCAGTGGGGACAGGGCGAACTATGGCTACACCTTC. It specifies CASSGDRANYGYTF.